This TCR beta chain was observed in a study of neurological immune-mediated disorders. V lost 3 bases and J lost 2, with 7 bases in between. This CDR3 has 12 amino acids. Germline V CDR1 and CDR2: DFQATT, SNEGSKA (reference sequence). Time point of the sample: technical triplicate 1. The cells used in sorted libraries, CD4+ or CD8+ T cells, numbered 1 million. Findings and limits, study-wide: There were no CDR3 amino acid sequences shared by expanded clones across subjects, a result suggesting private repertoires in all groups. Levels of TCR clonal expansion peaked in HTLV-1-associated myelopathy and reached their lowest in multiple sclerosis, under those of healthy controls.

The table lists this clonotype with many counts. Its specificity is not known. By 5'RACE with 10-nucleotide random UMIs, the cDNA was made. Each CDR3 protein gets one entry after TCRdb re-called the 5' RACE reads with MiXCR. The table has more than 20,000 distinct CDR3 sequences, approximately 13% seen once. The clonotype originates from a female donor with HTLV-1-associated myelopathy (HAM/TSP). Sequenced sample: CD4+ T cells from blood. V and J are TRBV20-1 and TRBJ1-1; no clear D. As DNA, the CDR3 is TGCAGTGCTAGCCAGACAAACACTGAAGCTTTCTTT. Translation gives CSASQTNTEAFF.